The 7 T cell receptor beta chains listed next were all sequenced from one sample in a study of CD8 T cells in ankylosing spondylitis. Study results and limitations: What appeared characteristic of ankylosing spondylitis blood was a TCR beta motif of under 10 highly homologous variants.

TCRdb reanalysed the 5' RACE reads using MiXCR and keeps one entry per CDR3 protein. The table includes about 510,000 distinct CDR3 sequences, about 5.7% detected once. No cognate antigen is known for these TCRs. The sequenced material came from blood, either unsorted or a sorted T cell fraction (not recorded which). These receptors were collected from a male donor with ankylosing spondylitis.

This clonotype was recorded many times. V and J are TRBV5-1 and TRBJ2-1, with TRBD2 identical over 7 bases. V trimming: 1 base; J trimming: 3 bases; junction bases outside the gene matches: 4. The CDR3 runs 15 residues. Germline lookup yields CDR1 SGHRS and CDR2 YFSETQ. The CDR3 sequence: CASSLTSAYYNEQFF. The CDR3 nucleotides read TGCGCCAGCAGCTTGACTAGCGCCTACTACAATGAGCAGTTCTTC.

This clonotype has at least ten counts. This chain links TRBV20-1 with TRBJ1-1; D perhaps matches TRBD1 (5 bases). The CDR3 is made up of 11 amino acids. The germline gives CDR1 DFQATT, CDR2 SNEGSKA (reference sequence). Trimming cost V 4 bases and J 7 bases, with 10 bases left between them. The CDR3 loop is CSATGGIEAFF. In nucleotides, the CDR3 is TGCAGTGCTACGGGGGGGATTGAAGCTTTCTTT.

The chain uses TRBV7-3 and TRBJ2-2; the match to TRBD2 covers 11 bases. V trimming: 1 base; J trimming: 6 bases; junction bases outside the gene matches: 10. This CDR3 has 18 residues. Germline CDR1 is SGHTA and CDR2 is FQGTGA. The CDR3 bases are TGTGCCAGCAGCTTAAGGGGCCCGACTAGCGGGGACGCCGGGGAGCTGTTTTTT. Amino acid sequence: CASSLRGPTSGDAGELFF.

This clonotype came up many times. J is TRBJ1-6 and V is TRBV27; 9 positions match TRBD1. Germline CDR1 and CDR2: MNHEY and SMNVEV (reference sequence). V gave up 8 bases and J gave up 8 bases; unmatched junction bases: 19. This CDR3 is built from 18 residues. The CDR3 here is CASGILKGQGVTDSPLHF. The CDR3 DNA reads TGTGCCAGCGGGATTTTGAAGGGACAGGGTGTAACGGATTCACCCCTCCACTTT.

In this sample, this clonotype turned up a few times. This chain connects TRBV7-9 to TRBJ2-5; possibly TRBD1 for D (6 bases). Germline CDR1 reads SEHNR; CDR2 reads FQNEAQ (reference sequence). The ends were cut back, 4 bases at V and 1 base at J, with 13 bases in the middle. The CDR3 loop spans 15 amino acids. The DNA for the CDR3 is TGTGCCAGCAGCTCCCCCGGGACACTCCAAGAGACCCAGTACTTC. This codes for CASSSPGTLQETQYF. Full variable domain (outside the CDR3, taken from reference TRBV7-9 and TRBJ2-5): DTGVSQNPRHKITKRGQNVTFRCDPISEHNRLYWYRQTLGQGPEFLTYFQNEAQLEKSRLLSDRFSAERPKGSFSTLEIQRTEQGDSAMYLCASSSPGTLQETQYFGPGTRLLVL.

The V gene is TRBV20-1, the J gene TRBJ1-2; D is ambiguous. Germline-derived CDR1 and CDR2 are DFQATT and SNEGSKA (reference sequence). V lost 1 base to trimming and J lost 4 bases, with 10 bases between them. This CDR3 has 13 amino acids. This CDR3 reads CSARVESFYGYTF. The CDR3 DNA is TGCAGTGCTAGAGTAGAGTCCTTCTATGGCTACACCTTC.

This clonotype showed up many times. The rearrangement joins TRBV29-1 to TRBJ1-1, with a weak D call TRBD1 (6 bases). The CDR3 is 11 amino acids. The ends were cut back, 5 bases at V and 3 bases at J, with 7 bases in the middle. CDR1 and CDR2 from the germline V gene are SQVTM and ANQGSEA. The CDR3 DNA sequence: TGCAGCGTTCCAGGGGACACTGAAGCTTTCTTT. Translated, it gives CSVPGDTEAFF.